The clone carrying this T cell receptor beta chain was detected only a few times. Antigen unknown. This record belongs to a study of T cells in Graves' hyperthyroidism and ophthalmopathy. TCR beta CDR3 regions were amplified from RNA. The HTBI set primed first-round TCR CDR3 RT-PCR. MiXCR was run by TCRdb on the multiplex PCR reads, yielding one entry per CDR3 protein. The repertoire holds 250,000 to 400,000 distinct CDR3 sequences, with roughly 15% as singletons. Findings of the study overall: Most clonotypes expanded in thyroid above 0.001 were likewise present in blood.

Sequenced material: blood. The receptor was derived from a woman aged 40-49 years with Graves' ophthalmopathy.

CDR3: CSAGNGQGIREREGRSPYNEQFF. CDR3 in DNA: TGCAGTGCCGGCAACGGACAGGGGATCCGCGAGCGGGAGGGCCGTTCCCCCTACAATGAGCAGTTCTTC. The gene calls are TRBV20-1 and TRBJ2-1; a weak D match, TRBD2 (10 bases). Germline V lookup: CDR1 DFQATT, CDR2 SNEGSKA (reference sequence). The V end lost 6 bases, the J end lost 2 bases, and 41 bases lay between the germline ends. The CDR3 contains 23 residues.